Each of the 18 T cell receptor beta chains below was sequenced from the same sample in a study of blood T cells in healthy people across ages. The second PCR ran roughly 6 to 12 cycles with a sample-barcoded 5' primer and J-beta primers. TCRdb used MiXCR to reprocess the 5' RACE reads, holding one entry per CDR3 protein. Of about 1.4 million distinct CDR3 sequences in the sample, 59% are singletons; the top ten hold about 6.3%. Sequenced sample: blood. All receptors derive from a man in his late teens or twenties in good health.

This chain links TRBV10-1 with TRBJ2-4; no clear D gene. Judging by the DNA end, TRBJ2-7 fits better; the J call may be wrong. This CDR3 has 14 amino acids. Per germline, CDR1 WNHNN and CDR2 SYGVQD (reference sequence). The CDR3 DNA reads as TGCGCCAGCAGTGAGACAAGACTGAACTACGAGCAGTACTTC. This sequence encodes CASSETRLNYEQYF.

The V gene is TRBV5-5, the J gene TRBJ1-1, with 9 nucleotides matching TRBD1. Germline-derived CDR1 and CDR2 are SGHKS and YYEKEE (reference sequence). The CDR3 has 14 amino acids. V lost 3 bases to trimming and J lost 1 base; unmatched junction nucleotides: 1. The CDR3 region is CASSWTGENTEAFF. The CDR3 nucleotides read TGTGCCAGCAGCTGGACAGGGGAGAACACTGAAGCTTTCTTT.

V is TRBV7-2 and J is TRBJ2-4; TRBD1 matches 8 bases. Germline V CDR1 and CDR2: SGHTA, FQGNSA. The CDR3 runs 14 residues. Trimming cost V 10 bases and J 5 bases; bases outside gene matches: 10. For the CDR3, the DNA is TGTGCCACCAATACCCCGACAGGGGAAAACATTCAGTACTTC. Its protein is CATNTPTGENIQYF.

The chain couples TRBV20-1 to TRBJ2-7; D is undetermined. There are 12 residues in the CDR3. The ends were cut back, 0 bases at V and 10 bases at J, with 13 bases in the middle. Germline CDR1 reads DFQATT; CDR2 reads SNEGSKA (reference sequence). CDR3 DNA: TGCAGTGCTAGAGAGGCCGCCGTAACCCAGTACTTC. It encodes CSAREAAVTQYF.

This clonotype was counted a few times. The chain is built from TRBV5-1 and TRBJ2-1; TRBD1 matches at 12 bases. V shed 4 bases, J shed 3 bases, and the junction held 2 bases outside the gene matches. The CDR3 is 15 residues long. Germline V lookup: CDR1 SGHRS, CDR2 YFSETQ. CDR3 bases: TGCGCCAGCAGCGGGGACAGGGGGCTCTACAATGAGCAGTTCTTC. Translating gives CASSGDRGLYNEQFF.

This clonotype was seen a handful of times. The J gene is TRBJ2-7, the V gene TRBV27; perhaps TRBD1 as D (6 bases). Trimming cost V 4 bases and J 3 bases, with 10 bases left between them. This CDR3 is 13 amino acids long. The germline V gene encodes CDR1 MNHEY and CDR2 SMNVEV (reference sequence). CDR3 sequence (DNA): TGTGCCAGCAGTTGGGGCAGGGGCTACGAGCAGTACTTC. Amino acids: CASSWGRGYEQYF.

The CDR3 loop is CASSQDRRSGEAQYF. The CDR3 DNA reads as TGCGCCAGCAGCCAAGATCGGAGGTCGGGGGAGGCCCAGTACTTC. This chain connects TRBV4-3 to TRBJ2-5, with a tentative D call TRBD2 (6 bases). With 0 bases removed from V and 9 bases from J, the gap between germline ends came to 17 bases. Germline V CDR1 and CDR2: LGHNA, YSLEER. The CDR3 length is 15 residues.

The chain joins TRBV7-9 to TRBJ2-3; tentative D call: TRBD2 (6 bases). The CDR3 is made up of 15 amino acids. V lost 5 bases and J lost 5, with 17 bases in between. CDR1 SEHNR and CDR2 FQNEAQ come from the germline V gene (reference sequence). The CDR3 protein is CASSLAGPPGDTQYF. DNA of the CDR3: TGTGCCAGCAGCCTGGCGGGGCCCCCGGGAGATACGCAGTATTTT.

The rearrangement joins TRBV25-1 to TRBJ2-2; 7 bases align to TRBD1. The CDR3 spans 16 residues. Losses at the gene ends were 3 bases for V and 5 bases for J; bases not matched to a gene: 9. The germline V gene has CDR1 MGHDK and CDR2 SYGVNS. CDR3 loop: CASSDSDRDVTGELFF. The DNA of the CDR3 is TGTGCCAGCAGTGATTCCGACAGGGATGTTACCGGGGAGCTGTTTTTT.

The CDR3 here is CASSYSMGRGRPQPQHF. CDR3 DNA: TGTGCCAGCAGTTACTCGATGGGCAGGGGGCGCCCCCAGCCCCAGCATTTT. The rearrangement links TRBV6-6 to TRBJ1-5, with 8 nucleotides matching TRBD1. CDR1 is MNHNY and CDR2 is SVGAGI in the germline V gene (reference sequence). Trimming took 0 bases from V and 7 from J; bases not matched to a gene: 11. The CDR3 consists of 17 residues.

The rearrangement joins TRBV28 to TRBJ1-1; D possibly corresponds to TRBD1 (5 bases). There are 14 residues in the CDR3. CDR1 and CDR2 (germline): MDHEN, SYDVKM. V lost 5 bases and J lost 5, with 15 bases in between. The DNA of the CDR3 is TGTGCCAGCAGTCCCTACCAGGGCGGGACTGAAGCTTTCTTT. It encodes CASSPYQGGTEAFF.

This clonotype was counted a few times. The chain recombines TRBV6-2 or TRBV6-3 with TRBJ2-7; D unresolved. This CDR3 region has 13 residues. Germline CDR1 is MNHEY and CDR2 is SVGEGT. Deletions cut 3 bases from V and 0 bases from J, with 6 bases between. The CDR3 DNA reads TGTGCCAGCAGTTATGCCGTCTCCTACGAGCAGTACTTC. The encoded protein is CASSYAVSYEQYF.

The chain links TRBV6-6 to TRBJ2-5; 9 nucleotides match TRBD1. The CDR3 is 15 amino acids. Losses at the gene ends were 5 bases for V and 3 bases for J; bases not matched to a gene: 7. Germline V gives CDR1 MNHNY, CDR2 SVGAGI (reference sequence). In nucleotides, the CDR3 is TGTGCCAGCAGTCTATGGACAGGGGTGGAAGAGACCCAGTACTTC. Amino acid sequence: CASSLWTGVEETQYF.

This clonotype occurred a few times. The chain's CDR3 is CAISEVRGGQETQYF. DNA for the CDR3: TGTGCCATCAGTGAAGTTCGGGGAGGTCAAGAGACCCAGTACTTC. J is TRBJ2-5 and V is TRBV10-3, with D perhaps matching TRBD2 (6 bases). Trimming left V 3 bases short and J 2 bases short, with 13 bases between. Germline CDR1 reads ENHRY; CDR2 reads SYGVKD. The CDR3 consists of 15 residues.

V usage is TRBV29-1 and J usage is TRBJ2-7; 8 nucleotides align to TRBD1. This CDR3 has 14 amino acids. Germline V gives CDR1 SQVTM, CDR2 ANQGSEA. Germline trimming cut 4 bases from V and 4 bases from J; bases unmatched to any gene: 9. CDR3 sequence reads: CSVAPRQGIYEQYF. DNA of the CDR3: TGCAGCGTTGCCCCACGACAGGGGATTTACGAGCAGTACTTC.

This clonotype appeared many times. In nucleotides, the CDR3 is TGCGCCAGCAGACAGGGTGATTGGGAGACCCAGTACTTC. It is translated as CASRQGDWETQYF. J is TRBJ2-5 and V is TRBV5-1; a weak D match, TRBD1 (6 bases). CDR1 is SGHRS, CDR2 YFSETQ, per germline. The CDR3 totals 13 residues. Trimming took off 5 bases at V and 5 bases at J, with 13 bases between the two ends.

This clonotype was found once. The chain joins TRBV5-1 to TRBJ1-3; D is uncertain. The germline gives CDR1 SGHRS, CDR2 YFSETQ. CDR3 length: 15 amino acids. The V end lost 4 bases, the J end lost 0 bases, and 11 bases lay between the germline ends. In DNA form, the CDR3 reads TGCGCCAGCAGCCAACGAGGGTTCTCTGGAAACACCATATATTTT. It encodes CASSQRGFSGNTIYF.

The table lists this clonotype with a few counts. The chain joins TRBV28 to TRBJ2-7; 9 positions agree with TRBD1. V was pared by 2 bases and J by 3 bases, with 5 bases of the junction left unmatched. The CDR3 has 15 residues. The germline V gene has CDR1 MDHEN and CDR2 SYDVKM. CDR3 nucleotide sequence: TGTGCCAGCAGTTTAAACCGGGACAGGGACTACGAGCAGTACTTC. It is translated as CASSLNRDRDYEQYF.